The 32 T cell receptor beta chains reported below all come from one sample, sequenced in a study of identifying expanded T cells in peripheral blood. Only in-frame clones appear in the TCRdb table, and some are missing; sequencing was by immunoSEQ multiplex PCR. The sample holds approximately 120,000 clones, more than 75% seen once. What was sequenced was blood. These receptors were obtained from a person aged 18 to 70 in good health.

The chain links TRBV9 to TRBJ1-3; D is unclear. The V end was cut by 2 bases, the J end by 4 bases, with 4 bases between. Germline V gene data show CDR1 as SGDLS and CDR2 as YYNGEE. The length of the CDR3 is 12 residues. CDR3 bases: TGTGCCAGCAGCGTGGGAGGAAACACCATATATTTT. The encoded protein is CASSVGGNTIYF.

Of note for this clone: The same CDR3 arises from other DNA sequences in this sample as well. This rearrangement joins TRBV19 to TRBJ1-5; D remains ambiguous. CDR1 is LNHDA, CDR2 SQIVND, per germline (reference sequence). This CDR3 has 15 amino acids. Trimming took 3 bases from V and 0 from J, leaving 9 bases between them. The CDR3 nucleotides are TGTGCCAGTAGTATCTCTAGAAATAGCAATCAGCCCCAGCATTTT. It specifies CASSISRNSNQPQHF.

The chain has TRBV5-1 and TRBJ2-1, with D possibly being TRBD1 (5 bases). V shed 0 bases and J shed 6 bases, with 13 bases lying between them. Germline CDR1 SGHRS, CDR2 YFSETQ. This CDR3 spans 15 amino acids. DNA for the CDR3: TGCGCCAGCAGCTTGGCCTTGTCAGGGTCCAATGAGCAGTTCTTC. Protein sequence: CASSLALSGSNEQFF.

The chain carries TRBV11-2 and TRBJ1-2, with D unclear. Trimming shortened V by 1 base and J by 3 bases, and 6 bases separated the two germline ends. There are 13 residues in the CDR3. The germline CDR1 and CDR2 sequences are SGHAT and FQNNGV. CDR3 coding DNA: TGTGCCAGCAGCTTAGGGGGTGACTATGGCTACACCTTC. It yields the protein CASSLGGDYGYTF.

The gene calls are TRBV5-4 and TRBJ2-7; 7 bases are shared with TRBD1. J was trimmed by 3 bases and V by 4 bases; bases with no gene match: 10. Germline CDR1 SGHNT, CDR2 YYREEE (reference sequence). The CDR3 contains 15 residues. CDR3: CASSEPDRVGYEQYF. In DNA form, the CDR3 reads TGTGCCAGCAGCGAACCCGACAGGGTTGGCTACGAGCAGTACTTC.

This clone was detected a few times. The chain has TRBV4-1 and TRBJ1-2; 10 bases agree with TRBD1. There are 16 residues in the CDR3. Germline V gene data show CDR1 as MGHRA and CDR2 as YSYEKL. Trimming took 1 base from V and 5 from J; bases not matched to a gene: 7. As DNA, the CDR3 is TGCGCCAGCAGCCAAGGATTCGGGACAGGGGAGTATGGCTACACCTTC. Translation gives CASSQGFGTGEYGYTF.

This rearrangement joins TRBV4-1 to TRBJ2-1; 8 bases match TRBD1. This CDR3 is 14 amino acids long. The J segment lost 7 bases and the V segment lost 4 bases, leaving 6 bases of the junction unmatched. Germline lookup yields CDR1 MGHRA and CDR2 YSYEKL. The CDR3 reads CASSRRDRYNEQFF. The CDR3 DNA is TGCGCCAGCAGCCGTCGGGACAGGTATAATGAGCAGTTCTTC.

V gene TRBV30 combines with J gene TRBJ1-1; tentative D call: TRBD1 (5 bases). The CDR3 has 12 amino acids. Germline lookup yields CDR1 GTSNPN and CDR2 SVGIG (reference sequence). CDR3 sequence (DNA): TGTGCTATTCCAGGGTTGGGCACTGAAGCTTTCTTT. This sequence encodes CAIPGLGTEAFF.

The chain is built from TRBV18 and TRBJ1-1; no clear D gene. Trimming cost V 3 bases and J 1 base, with 3 bases left between them. The CDR3 consists of 12 residues. CDR1 and CDR2 (germline): KGHSH, LQKENI. CDR3 loop: CASSPRNTEAFF. The CDR3 DNA sequence: TGTGCCAGCTCACCGAGGAACACTGAAGCTTTCTTT.

The chain recombines TRBV6-6 with TRBJ1-4, with 7 bases fitting TRBD1. The CDR3 length is 15 residues. The V segment lost 4 bases and the J segment 8 bases; nucleotides outside the gene matches: 10. CDR1 is MNHNY and CDR2 is SVGAGI in the germline V gene (reference sequence). CDR3 sequence: CASSSDRVAGEKLFF. The CDR3 DNA is TGTGCCAGCAGTTCAGACAGGGTTGCAGGGGAAAAACTGTTTTTT.

This clone appeared a single time. The chain has TRBV6-4 and TRBJ2-1; 10 nucleotides agree with TRBD1. The germline V gene has CDR1 MRHNA and CDR2 SNTAGT. Trimming cost V 8 bases and J 2 bases; bases outside gene matches: 6. This CDR3 has 15 amino acids. CDR3 nucleotides: TGTGCCAGCGCCATGGGACAGGGGACCTACAATGAGCAGTTCTTC. Residues: CASAMGQGTYNEQFF.

This clone appeared a few times. The chain joins TRBV7-9 to TRBJ1-1, with D possibly being TRBD1 (5 bases). V gave up 5 bases and J gave up 4 bases, with 17 bases separating them. CDR1 is SEHNR, CDR2 FQNEAQ, per germline (reference sequence). The CDR3 runs 15 residues. CDR3 amino acids: CASSPPFRVGTEAFF. The CDR3 nucleotides read TGTGCCAGCAGCCCCCCCTTCAGGGTGGGCACTGAAGCTTTCTTT. Full variable domain (rest looked up from reference TRBV7-9 and TRBJ1-1): DTGVSQNPRHKITKRGQNVTFRCDPISEHNRLYWYRQTLGQGPEFLTYFQNEAQLEKSRLLSDRFSAERPKGSFSTLEIQRTEQGDSAMYLCASSPPFRVGTEAFFGQGTRLTVV.

The chain employs TRBV19 and TRBJ2-1; D is possibly TRBD2 (6 bases). V lost 2 bases and J 5 bases, leaving 16 bases between the germline ends. The CDR3 has 16 amino acids. The V gene's germline CDR1 is LNHDA and CDR2 SQIVND (reference sequence). CDR3 sequence (DNA): TGTGCCAGTAGTATAAAATACAAAGCGGGTCACAATGAGCAGTTCTTC. This gives the protein CASSIKYKAGHNEQFF.

The J gene is TRBJ2-3, the V gene TRBV9; D remains ambiguous. The CDR3 covers 14 residues. V was clipped by 2 bases and J by 2 bases, with 9 bases between them. The germline V gene encodes CDR1 SGDLS and CDR2 YYNGEE. The CDR3 DNA is TGTGCCAGCAGCGTTGGTCGCGTCACAGATACGCAGTATTTT. Translation: CASSVGRVTDTQYF.

The J gene is TRBJ1-1, the V gene TRBV9; 12 nucleotides align to TRBD1. The CDR3 contains 17 residues. V lost 4 bases and J lost 3; bases outside the gene matches: 10. Germline V gene data show CDR1 as SGDLS and CDR2 as YYNGEE. CDR3 protein: CASSKDLGQGAHTEAFF. CDR3 DNA sequence: TGTGCCAGCAGCAAAGACCTGGGACAGGGGGCTCACACTGAAGCTTTCTTT.

The V gene is TRBV19, the J gene TRBJ1-5; D might be TRBD1 (6 bases). Per the germline V gene, CDR1 is LNHDA and CDR2 is SQIVND (reference sequence). V dropped 7 bases and J dropped 7 bases, with 26 bases sitting between them. This CDR3 has 17 amino acids. CDR3 amino acids: CASTLRPRGQSLQPQHF. The CDR3 nucleotides are TGTGCCAGTACTCTCAGACCACGGGGGCAGTCCCTCCAGCCCCAGCATTTT.

This clone was seen a few times. The J gene is TRBJ1-1, the V gene TRBV4-3, with D perhaps TRBD1 (5 bases). Germline V gene sequence: CDR1 LGHNA, CDR2 YSLEER. This CDR3 region has 14 residues. V was pared by 0 bases and J by 5 bases, with 10 bases between. CDR3 in amino acids: CASSQDLGVTEAFF. CDR3 bases: TGCGCCAGCAGCCAAGATCTGGGGGTGACTGAAGCTTTCTTT.

The chain links TRBV30 to TRBJ2-3; D remains ambiguous. This CDR3 is built from 13 residues. CDR1 is GTSNPN, CDR2 SVGIG, per germline (reference sequence). V dropped 7 bases and J dropped 0 bases, with 11 bases sitting between them. CDR3 in DNA: TGTGCCTCAAAGCTGTGGAGCACAGATACGCAGTATTTT. Translating gives CASKLWSTDTQYF.

The CDR3 loop reads CASSQAEEGIEAFF. The CDR3 DNA sequence: TGCGCCAGCAGCCAAGCCGAGGAGGGAATCGAAGCTTTCTTT. The genes are TRBV4-3 and TRBJ1-1; no definite D call. CDR3 length: 14 amino acids. V gave up 1 base and J gave up 8 bases, with 14 bases separating them. CDR1 LGHNA and CDR2 YSLEER come from the germline V gene.

The chain combines TRBV9 with TRBJ1-2; no clear D. Trimming took 0 bases from V and 2 from J, leaving 8 bases between them. Germline V lookup: CDR1 SGDLS, CDR2 YYNGEE. The length of the CDR3 is 14 residues. CDR3 bases: TGTGCCAGCAGCGTAGATCTGGGCAACTATGGCTACACCTTC. Amino acid sequence: CASSVDLGNYGYTF.

The V and J genes are TRBV4-3 and TRBJ2-1; tentative D call: TRBD2 (7 bases). V was pared by 4 bases and J by 5 bases, with 21 bases between. The CDR3 loop spans 17 amino acids. The germline V gene encodes CDR1 LGHNA and CDR2 YSLEER. The CDR3 spells CASSLTDWGGQNNEQFF. The DNA for the CDR3 is TGCGCCAGCAGCCTTACCGACTGGGGGGGGCAAAACAATGAGCAGTTCTTC.

The rearrangement joins TRBV5-6 to TRBJ2-3; D could derive from TRBD1 or TRBD2 (5 bases each). V lost 4 bases to trimming and J lost 0 bases, with 15 bases between them. Per the germline V gene, CDR1 is SGHDT and CDR2 is YYEEEE. The CDR3 loop spans 16 amino acids. CDR3 region: CASSRLGDSSTDTQYF. CDR3 sequence (DNA): TGTGCCAGCAGCCGGTTGGGAGACAGTAGCACAGATACGCAGTATTTT.

The chain combines TRBV7-9 with TRBJ2-3; TRBD2 matches 9 bases. The V gene's germline CDR1 is SEHNR and CDR2 FQNEAQ (reference sequence). The CDR3 loop spans 15 amino acids. The ends lost 3 bases at V and 2 bases at J; junction bases unmatched: 3. The CDR3 protein is CASSFLAGTTDTQYF. The CDR3 DNA reads TGTGCCAGCAGCTTCCTAGCGGGAACCACAGATACGCAGTATTTT.

This sequence joins TRBV2 and TRBJ1-6; perhaps TRBD1 as D (6 bases). V lost 5 bases to trimming and J lost 6 bases, with 14 bases between them. Germline V gene data show CDR1 as SNHLY and CDR2 as FYNNEI. The CDR3 is made up of 15 amino acids. CDR3 amino acids: CASSLQGPLNSPLHF. CDR3 bases: TGTGCCAGCAGTCTACAGGGCCCTCTTAATTCACCCCTCCACTTT. Together with reference TRBV2 and TRBJ1-6, the CDR3 gives the full variable domain: EPEVTQTPSHQVTQMGQEVILRCVPISNHLYFYWYRQILGQKVEFLVSFYNNEISEKSEIFDDQFSVERPDGSNFTLKIRSTKLEDSAMYFCASSLQGPLNSPLHFGNGTRLTVT.

This rearrangement joins TRBV11-3 to TRBJ2-3, with no clear D. Trimming left V 5 bases short and J 2 bases short, with 11 bases between. Germline loops: CDR1 SGHNT, CDR2 YENEEA. The CDR3 length is 14 residues. The CDR3: CASSVTPYTDTQYF. The CDR3 bases are TGTGCCAGCAGCGTCACACCTTACACAGATACGCAGTATTTT.

A single count supports this clone. The CDR3 spells CASSYSKPGGNGELFF. CDR3 DNA sequence: TGTGCCAGCAGTTACTCGAAGCCAGGGGGCAACGGGGAGCTGTTTTTT. The rearrangement uses TRBV6-5 and TRBJ2-2, with TRBD1 identical over 8 bases. The CDR3 has 16 amino acids. After removal of 0 bases from V and 7 bases from J, the junction contained 7 bases not matched to a gene. The germline V gene has CDR1 MNHEY and CDR2 SVGAGI.

CDR3 region: CASSSRIGLETQYF. DNA for the CDR3: TGTGCCAGTAGTAGCCGCATTGGGTTAGAGACCCAGTACTTC. V is TRBV19 and J is TRBJ2-5; D unresolved. This CDR3 has 14 residues. The germline V gene encodes CDR1 LNHDA and CDR2 SQIVND (reference sequence). Trimming pared 4 bases from V and 4 bases from J, leaving 13 bases between.

In this sample, this clone turned up a few times. V and J are TRBV2 and TRBJ1-2, with D uncertain. Looked up from germline, CDR1 is SNHLY and CDR2 is FYNNEI. The CDR3 totals 12 residues. V was pared by 7 bases and J by 0 bases, with 6 bases between. The CDR3 DNA follows: TGTGCCAGCACTGGGGCTAACTATGGCTACACCTTC. Protein product: CASTGANYGYTF.

The chain is built from TRBV7-3 and TRBJ2-3; unclear D gene. The CDR3 sequence is 13 residues long. Germline V gene sequence: CDR1 SGHTA, CDR2 FQGTGA. V lost 1 base, J lost 6 bases, and 8 bases lay in between. DNA for the CDR3: TGTGCCAGCAGCTTAAGTTCTTTGGATACGCAGTATTTT. It specifies CASSLSSLDTQYF.

This chain links TRBV5-1 with TRBJ1-1, with a weak D call TRBD1 (5 bases). Germline CDR1 reads SGHRS; CDR2 reads YFSETQ. This CDR3 comprises 16 residues. Between the trimmed V and J ends, which lost 4 bases and 3 bases, there was a span of 19 bases. The CDR3 nucleotides are TGCGCCAGCAGCCCCGATATGGGGGTCCAGGACACTGAAGCTTTCTTT. Translated: CASSPDMGVQDTEAFF.

The chain couples TRBV5-6 to TRBJ1-5; maybe TRBD1 (5 bases). CDR1 and CDR2 (germline): SGHDT, YYEEEE. CDR3 length equals 16 residues. V was clipped by 0 bases and J by 0 bases, with 10 bases between them. The DNA of the CDR3 is TGTGCCAGCAGCTTGGCCCCAGGGTCTAGCAATCAGCCCCAGCATTTT. Translation gives CASSLAPGSSNQPQHF.

This clone showed up just a few times. The chain combines TRBV7-7 with TRBJ2-7, with 10 bases identical to TRBD2. Germline V gene data show CDR1 as SSHAT and CDR2 as FNYEAQ (reference sequence). Losses at the gene ends were 6 bases for V and 3 bases for J; bases not matched to a gene: 8. The CDR3 covers 15 residues. CDR3 sequence reads: CASSEGSGGIYEQYF. In DNA, the CDR3 is TGTGCCAGCAGTGAAGGTAGCGGGGGGATCTACGAGCAGTACTTC.